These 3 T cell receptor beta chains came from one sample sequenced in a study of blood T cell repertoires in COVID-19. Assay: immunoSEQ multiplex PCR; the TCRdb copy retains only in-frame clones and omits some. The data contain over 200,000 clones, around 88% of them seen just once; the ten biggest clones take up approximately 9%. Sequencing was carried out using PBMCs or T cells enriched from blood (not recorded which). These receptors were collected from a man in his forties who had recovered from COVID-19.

Written as DNA, the CDR3 is TGTGCCAGCAGCCGCGGGGCCAACAATGAGCAGTTCTTC. It yields the protein CASSRGANNEQFF. This chain connects TRBV11-3 to TRBJ2-1; possible D gene TRBD2, 6 bases. The CDR3 runs to 13 residues. Germline assignment: CDR1 SGHNT and CDR2 YENEEA. The V gene lost 5 bases and the J gene lost 5 bases, with 10 bases spanning the gap.

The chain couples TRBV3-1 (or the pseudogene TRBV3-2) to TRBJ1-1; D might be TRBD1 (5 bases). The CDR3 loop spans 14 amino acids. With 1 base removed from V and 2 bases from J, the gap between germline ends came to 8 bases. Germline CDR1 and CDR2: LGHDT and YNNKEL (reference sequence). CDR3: CASSQVQGNTEAFF. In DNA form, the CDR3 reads TGTGCCAGCAGCCAAGTTCAGGGTAACACTGAAGCTTTCTTT.

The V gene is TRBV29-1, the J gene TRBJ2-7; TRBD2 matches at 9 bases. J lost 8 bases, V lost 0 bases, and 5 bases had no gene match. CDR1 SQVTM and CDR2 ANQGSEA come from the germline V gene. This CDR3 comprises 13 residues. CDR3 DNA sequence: TGCAGCGTTGAAGAGGATAGCGGGAGACAGCAGTACTTC. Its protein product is CSVEEDSGRQQYF.